The 25 T cell receptor beta chains in this list originate from one sample, sequenced in a study of shared clonotypes between healthy human individuals. CD45RO-negative CD8 cells positively selected for CCR7 made up the naive population, which excluded terminally differentiated effector memory CD45RA+ cells. Using immunoSEQ multiplex PCR, the repertoire was profiled, and TCRdb retains in-frame clones only, with some absent. The sample has 2 million or so clones, about 95% seen once; the top ten hold approximately 1.2%. The sequenced sample was naive CD8+ T cells sorted from blood. These receptors were collected from a man aged 18 to 35 in good health.

The chain carries TRBV29-1 and TRBJ1-2; a possible D gene is TRBD1 (5 bases). The ends were cut back, 7 bases at V and 6 bases at J, with 12 bases in the middle. From germline, CDR1 is SQVTM and CDR2 ANQGSEA. CDR3 length: 11 amino acids. Here the CDR3 reads CSAGTPDGYTF. The CDR3 region has the DNA TGCAGCGCCGGGACTCCCGATGGCTACACCTTC.

This sequence joins TRBV4-3 and TRBJ2-7; D is uncertain. The ends were cut back, 1 base at V and 2 bases at J, with 9 bases in the middle. Germline CDR1 LGHNA, CDR2 YSLEER. The CDR3 has 14 residues. DNA for the CDR3: TGCGCCAGCAGCCAAGCGGACGATACCTACGAGCAGTACTTC. Its translation: CASSQADDTYEQYF.

The chain carries TRBV5-4 and TRBJ2-7; possible D gene TRBD2, 6 bases. The V gene's germline CDR1 is SGHNT and CDR2 YYREEE (reference sequence). This CDR3 has 19 amino acids. V lost 4 bases to trimming and J lost 2 bases, with 28 bases between them. The CDR3 protein is CASSPELSPTGTDPYEQYF. The DNA for the CDR3 is TGTGCCAGCAGCCCCGAGCTGTCCCCCACCGGGACTGATCCCTACGAGCAGTACTTC. The whole variable domain, remainder taken from reference TRBV5-4 and TRBJ2-7, is ETGVTQSPTHLIKTRGQQVTLRCSSQSGHNTVSWYQQALGQGPQFIFQYYREEENGRGNFPPRFSGLQFPNYSSELNVNALELDDSALYLCASSPELSPTGTDPYEQYFGPGTRLTVT.

A word on this clone: The sample contains more than one DNA sequence encoding this CDR3. The chain combines TRBV9 with TRBJ2-3, with D perhaps matching TRBD2 (6 bases). Deletions cut 0 bases from V and 0 bases from J, with 8 bases between. The CDR3 contains 15 residues. The germline V gene has CDR1 SGDLS and CDR2 YYNGEE. The CDR3 loop reads CASSVEGLSTDTQYF. In DNA, the CDR3 is TGTGCCAGCAGCGTAGAGGGACTTAGCACAGATACGCAGTATTTT.

V usage is TRBV4-1 and J usage is TRBJ1-5; D possibly corresponds to TRBD1 (6 bases). The CDR3 is made up of 16 amino acids. V lost 4 bases, J lost 4 bases, and 17 bases lay in between. Germline CDR1 and CDR2: MGHRA and YSYEKL. CDR3 sequence: CASSRTQGLGNQPQHF. CDR3 nucleotides: TGCGCCAGCAGCCGGACACAGGGATTGGGGAATCAGCCCCAGCATTTT.

The chain uses TRBV13 and TRBJ2-3, with TRBD2 matching over 8 bases. Germline V CDR1 and CDR2: PRHDT, FYEKMQ (reference sequence). This CDR3 has 16 residues. With V trimmed by 5 bases and J by 3 bases, 10 bases remained unmatched. This chain's CDR3 is CASSRGGGLETDTQYF. The CDR3 DNA reads as TGTGCCAGCAGCCGTGGTGGGGGACTAGAAACAGATACGCAGTATTTT. Full variable domain (remainder filled in from reference TRBV13 and TRBJ2-3): AAGVIQSPRHLIKEKRETATLKCYPIPRHDTVYWYQQGPGQDPQFLISFYEKMQSDKGSIPDRFSAQQFSDYHSELNMSSLELGDSALYFCASSRGGGLETDTQYFGPGTRLTVL.

This clone was seen just once. This chain connects TRBV28 to TRBJ1-2; D possibly corresponds to TRBD1 (6 bases). The germline V and J ends were trimmed by 4 bases and 4 bases, with 19 bases remaining between them. The germline gives CDR1 MDHEN, CDR2 SYDVKM. CDR3 length: 16 residues. The CDR3 sequence: CASSSVLTGLSYGYTF. The DNA for the CDR3 is TGTGCCAGCAGTTCCGTCCTGACAGGATTGAGCTATGGCTACACCTTC.

The V and J genes are TRBV30 and TRBJ2-3; TRBD1 matches at 9 bases. J lost 6 bases, V lost 2 bases, and 3 bases had no gene match. Germline values: CDR1 GTSNPN, CDR2 SVGIG (reference sequence). The CDR3 loop spans 13 amino acids. DNA of the CDR3: TGTGCCTGGAGTACAGGGGGCTACGATACGCAGTATTTT. Residues: CAWSTGGYDTQYF.

V gene TRBV2 combines with J gene TRBJ1-6; the D gene is possibly TRBD1 (6 bases). The germline CDR1 and CDR2 sequences are SNHLY and FYNNEI. The CDR3 contains 15 residues. Trimming stripped 11 bases from V and 7 bases from J, with 21 bases between. CDR3 nucleotide sequence: TGTGCCTCTCTCGAGTTAGGGGGAGGAAATTCACCCCTCCACTTT. Translation gives CASLELGGGNSPLHF.

As for this clone: Other DNA sequences in this specimen translate into the identical CDR3. V gene TRBV6-5 combines with J gene TRBJ2-7; maybe TRBD1 (6 bases). Germline loops: CDR1 MNHEY, CDR2 SVGAGI. V was shortened by 0 bases and J by 7 bases, with 13 bases between the two germline ends. CDR3 length equals 14 residues. CDR3 protein: CASSYSRTGREQYF. CDR3 DNA sequence: TGTGCCAGCAGTTACTCGAGAACAGGGAGAGAGCAGTACTTC.

The DNA of the CDR3 is TGTGCCAGCTCACGAACCGCAGGGGCTGTCGATGAAAAACTGTTTTTT. This encodes CASSRTAGAVDEKLFF. The chain joins TRBV18 to TRBJ1-4; possible D gene TRBD1, 6 bases. Trimming stripped 4 bases from V and 6 bases from J, with 18 bases between. This CDR3 spans 16 amino acids. The germline gives CDR1 KGHSH, CDR2 LQKENI.

This clone was counted a single time. The chain couples TRBV4-1 to TRBJ1-5, with no clear D. V was pared by 2 bases and J by 2 bases, with 7 bases between. This CDR3 region has 14 residues. Germline V gene data show CDR1 as MGHRA and CDR2 as YSYEKL. CDR3 in DNA: TGCGCCAGCAGCCAACCAGACCGCAATCAGCCCCAGCATTTT. Translated, it gives CASSQPDRNQPQHF.

For this clone: Within the sample, other DNA sequences also encode this same CDR3. CDR3 sequence: CASSQGLAGYEQYF. CDR3 DNA: TGCGCCAGCAGCCAAGGCCTAGCGGGATACGAGCAGTACTTC. The chain links TRBV4-3 to TRBJ2-7, with TRBD2 identical over 9 bases. Germline V lookup: CDR1 LGHNA, CDR2 YSLEER. This CDR3 region has 14 residues. After removal of 1 base from V and 4 bases from J, the junction contained 2 bases not matched to a gene.

This sequence joins TRBV10-3 and TRBJ2-2; D is unresolved. Germline V gene lookup returns CDR1 ENHRY and CDR2 SYGVKD. Trimming cost V 3 bases and J 1 base, with 15 bases left between them. CDR3 length: 17 amino acids. The CDR3 nucleotides read TGTGCCATCAGTGATCTAGATGGGGAAAAGAACACCGGGGAGCTGTTTTTT. Translating it yields CAISDLDGEKNTGELFF.

This clone was counted a single time. The chain combines TRBV6-5 with TRBJ1-5; 7 bases map to TRBD1. With V trimmed by 4 bases and J by 7 bases, 7 bases remained unmatched. The CDR3 has 14 amino acids. Germline V lookup: CDR1 MNHEY, CDR2 SVGAGI. CDR3 bases: TGTGCCAGCAGTTTAACAGGGGTGGAACAGCCCCAGCATTTT. Protein product: CASSLTGVEQPQHF.

A note on this clone: Since a much larger clone is just one base distant, this may be a read error. The gene calls are TRBV30 and TRBJ1-1, with no clear D. The germline V gene encodes CDR1 GTSNPN and CDR2 SVGIG (reference sequence). The CDR3 is 11 amino acids. As DNA, the CDR3 is TGTACCTGGAGTCCGGACACTGAAGCTTTCTTT. Amino acid sequence: CTWSPDTEAFF.

The rearrangement joins TRBV28 to TRBJ2-7; 12 nucleotides line up with TRBD1. Germline V gene data show CDR1 as MDHEN and CDR2 as SYDVKM. The CDR3 is made up of 15 amino acids. The J segment lost 3 bases and the V segment lost 4 bases, leaving 4 bases of the junction unmatched. The CDR3, as DNA: TGTGCCAGCAGTTCGGGACAGGGGGCCTTCTACGAGCAGTACTTC. It yields the protein CASSSGQGAFYEQYF.

On this clone: Other DNA sequences from this sample encode an identical CDR3 as well. Here the CDR3 DNA reads TGCGCCAGCAGCTTGGGACAGGGAGTCACCGGGGAGCTGTTTTTT. Its translation is CASSLGQGVTGELFF. This rearrangement joins TRBV5-1 to TRBJ2-2; 7 nucleotides agree with TRBD1. Trimming removed 0 bases from V and 4 bases from J; junction bases left unmatched: 3. CDR1 is SGHRS, CDR2 YFSETQ, per germline. The CDR3 contains 15 residues.

The count of this clone is one. This chain joins TRBV6-6 and TRBJ2-7; D is uncertain. This CDR3 region has 13 residues. V dropped 4 bases and J dropped 2 bases, with 9 bases sitting between them. Germline loops: CDR1 MNHNY, CDR2 SVGAGI (reference sequence). CDR3 residues: CASSSVHTYEQYF. As DNA, the CDR3 is TGTGCCAGCAGTTCAGTTCACACCTACGAGCAGTACTTC.

V is TRBV5-6 and J is TRBJ2-3; D possibly uses TRBD1 or TRBD2 (5 bases each). The CDR3 loop spans 14 amino acids. V lost 0 bases to trimming and J lost 8 bases, with 13 bases between them. Germline V CDR1 and CDR2: SGHDT, YYEEEE. CDR3: CASSLAAEGLTQYF. CDR3 sequence (DNA): TGTGCCAGCAGCTTGGCCGCTGAGGGGCTTACGCAGTATTTT.

This clone was counted once. The rearrangement uses TRBV5-1 and TRBJ1-2; weak D call: TRBD1 (6 bases). This CDR3 is built from 21 residues. V lost 4 bases to trimming and J lost 1 base, with 32 bases between them. Germline loops: CDR1 SGHRS, CDR2 YFSETQ. The DNA for the CDR3 is TGCGCCAGCAGCCCCAAACAAAATGATGGGGGGCCGGGTCCCTTTAACTATGGCTACACCTTC. Translation: CASSPKQNDGGPGPFNYGYTF.

In this sample, this clone turned up once. Other DNA sequences in this sample translate to the same CDR3. V and J are TRBV5-1 and TRBJ2-5; TRBD2 matches at 13 bases. The CDR3 length is 15 residues. V was clipped by 2 bases and J by 3 bases; unmatched bases: 1. The germline CDR1 and CDR2 sequences are SGHRS and YFSETQ. CDR3 sequence (DNA): TGCGCCAGCAGCTTCGGACTAGCGGGGGAAGAGACCCAGTACTTC. Translating gives CASSFGLAGEETQYF.

This clone has more than one count but fewer than ten. Other DNA sequences of this sample code for an identical CDR3. DNA of the CDR3: TGTGCCAGCAGCTTAGATAGGACTGAAGCTTTCTTT. Residues: CASSLDRTEAFF. The chain is built from TRBV11-2 and TRBJ1-1; the D is unclear. The CDR3 loop spans 12 amino acids. V was trimmed by 0 bases and J by 5 bases, leaving 4 bases between them. Germline CDR1 reads SGHAT; CDR2 reads FQNNGV.

The sample holds one count of this clone. The chain uses TRBV30 and TRBJ1-2; the match to TRBD1 covers 12 bases. CDR1 and CDR2 (germline): GTSNPN, SVGIG (reference sequence). The CDR3 covers 16 residues. The ends lost 5 bases at V and 7 bases at J; junction bases unmatched: 14. CDR3 protein: CAWVAGTGGAGSGYTF. CDR3 nucleotides: TGTGCCTGGGTCGCCGGGACAGGGGGCGCTGGGTCTGGCTACACCTTC.

The chain carries TRBV6-6 and TRBJ2-1; 8 bases line up with TRBD2. The CDR3 loop spans 11 amino acids. Germline values: CDR1 MNHNY, CDR2 SVGAGI (reference sequence). Trimming at V came to 11 bases and at J to 6 bases, leaving 3 bases not matched to a gene. CDR3 in amino acids: CAAGGGNEQFF. The CDR3 DNA sequence: TGTGCCGCCGGGGGGGGCAATGAGCAGTTCTTC.